Described below is a single T cell receptor beta chain sequence and its context. Its antigen is unknown. These data come from a study of vaccination effects on CD4 cells after COVID-19. Method: immunoSEQ multiplex PCR; TCRdb's copy keeps in-frame clones and lacks some. The sample carries tens of thousands of clones, roughly four fifths recorded once. The authors isolated CD4+ T cells after approximately 9 days of culture. Two-dose vaccination with either BNT162b2 or mRNA-1273 was given to the participants. Material: CD4+ T cells from PBMCs cultured without peptide, obtained after COVID-19 vaccination. The clonotype comes from a human donor who received a COVID-19 vaccine.

As DNA, the CDR3 is TGTGCCATCAGTGCCACATACACTACTAGCACAGATACGCAGTATTTT. Translating gives CAISATYTTSTDTQYF. The V gene is TRBV10-3, the J gene TRBJ2-3; D gene uncertain. Trimming removed 4 bases at V and 0 bases at J, with 14 bases between. This CDR3 has 16 residues. Germline lookup yields CDR1 ENHRY and CDR2 SYGVKD.